Below are 6 T cell receptor beta chains sequenced from a single sample in a study of OX40 agonist ivuxolimab in advanced cancers. The data were produced by immunoSEQ multiplex PCR, yet TCRdb's version contains in-frame clones alone and is incomplete. This sample carries more than 70,000 clones, just under 85% of them seen once, and the ten largest clones take roughly 25%. The sequenced sample was CD4+ or CD8+ T cells sorted from blood, obtained in a trial of the OX40 agonist ivuxolimab. The receptors come from an adult with an advanced solid tumor such as melanoma, head and neck, liver or kidney cancer.

The V and J genes are TRBV28 and TRBJ2-1; no reliable D call. Germline V gene lookup returns CDR1 MDHEN and CDR2 SYDVKM. This CDR3 contains 17 residues. The V and J ends lost 5 bases and 0 bases respectively, with 17 bases between them. Here the CDR3 DNA reads TGTGCCAGCAGTCCCAGAAAGCGACGGCGCTCCTACAATGAGCAGTTCTTC. Amino acid sequence: CASSPRKRRRSYNEQFF.

CDR3 sequence reads: CASGPLDRERQPQHF. The DNA of the CDR3 is TGTGCCAGTGGACCGTTGGACAGGGAAAGGCAGCCCCAGCATTTT. This chain joins TRBV19 and TRBJ1-5, with 8 positions matching TRBD1. This CDR3 contains 15 residues. V lost 8 bases and J lost 7; bases outside the gene matches: 13. Germline-derived CDR1 and CDR2 are LNHDA and SQIVND (reference sequence). Full variable domain (outside the CDR3, taken from reference TRBV19 and TRBJ1-5): DGGITQSPKYLFRKEGQNVTLSCEQNLNHDAMYWYRQDPGQGLRLIYYSQIVNDFQKGDIAEGYSVSREKKESFPLTVTSAQKNPTAFYLCASGPLDRERQPQHFGDGTRLSIL.

V is TRBV18 and J is TRBJ1-5; 7 bases match TRBD1. Unmatched junction bases numbered 2, after V lost 3 bases and J lost 0 bases. This CDR3 contains 15 residues. CDR1 and CDR2 (germline): KGHSH, LQKENI. This CDR3 reads CASSPWDSSNQPQHF. The CDR3 DNA follows: TGTGCCAGCTCACCCTGGGACAGTAGCAATCAGCCCCAGCATTTT.

The chain has TRBV2 and TRBJ2-3; D is possibly TRBD2 (7 bases). Germline V gene sequence: CDR1 SNHLY, CDR2 FYNNEI. The CDR3 extends over 15 amino acids. Deletions cut 8 bases from V and 6 bases from J, with 21 bases between. The CDR3: CASDTLGGGSDTQYF. In DNA, the CDR3 is TGTGCCAGCGATACTTTGGGGGGGGGCTCGGATACGCAGTATTTT.

The genes are TRBV6-1 and TRBJ1-4, with 9 bases that match TRBD1. Germline CDR1 and CDR2: MNHNS and SASEGT. The J segment lost 9 bases and the V segment lost 4 bases, leaving 12 bases of the junction unmatched. The length of the CDR3 is 16 residues. CDR3 protein: CASSAQTTGGYKKLFF. Written as DNA, the CDR3 is TGTGCCAGCAGTGCGCAAACGACAGGGGGATATAAAAAACTGTTTTTT.

The chain joins TRBV18 to TRBJ1-2; D is undetermined. Trimming pared 2 bases from V and 6 bases from J, leaving 7 bases between. The V gene's germline CDR1 is KGHSH and CDR2 LQKENI. This CDR3 has 12 amino acids. CDR3 sequence (DNA): TGTGCCAGCTCACCATTTGGGGATGGCTACACCTTC. This translates into CASSPFGDGYTF.